This T cell receptor (beta chain) is drawn from a study of CD8 T cells in ankylosing spondylitis. This CDR3 contains 15 residues. The V end was cut by 1 base, the J end by 5 bases, with 15 bases between. Per the germline V gene, CDR1 is SGDLS and CDR2 is YYNGEE. TCRdb re-called the 5' RACE reads through MiXCR, storing one row per CDR3 protein. This table has more than 150,000 distinct CDR3 sequences, roughly 10% appearing once. The chain combines TRBV9 with TRBJ2-5; TRBD1 is a possible D gene (6 bases). The origin of this receptor is a male donor with ankylosing spondylitis or in good health (not recorded which). The source material was blood, either unsorted or a sorted T cell fraction (not recorded which). The DNA for the CDR3 is TGTGCCAGCAGCGTATCAGGCAGGGGTTGGGAGACCCAGTACTTC. It specifies CASSVSGRGWETQYF. The full variable domain, its missing parts supplied by reference TRBV9 and TRBJ2-5, is DSGVTQTPKHLITATGQRVTLRCSPRSGDLSVYWYQQSLDQGLQFLIQYYNGEERAKGNILERFSAQQFPDLHSELNLSSLELGDSALYFCASSVSGRGWETQYFGPGTRLLVL.